This TCR beta chain is from a study of blood T cell repertoires in COVID-19. Looking at the study overall: T cells, B-cell-depleted T cells, or PBMCs supplied cDNA or gDNA.

Original processing notes: For nucleated cells, counts were estimated from reference gene primer amplification. The assay was immunoSEQ multiplex PCR, and TCRdb's table has in-frame clones only and misses some. V, J and clone size were drawn from that table, and D and trimming were deduced from the DNA. The repertoire holds 300,000 to 400,000 clones, about 85% seen once, with over 1.5% in the top ten. The CDR3 is 14 amino acids. Germline V gene data show CDR1 as KGHSY and CDR2 as FQNENV. Trimming shortened V by 0 bases and J by 4 bases, and 10 bases separated the two germline ends. Participant age was about 18 to 89 years, and participants resided in approximately 25 US areas.

This chain links TRBV16 with TRBJ2-7, with D possibly TRBD2 on 6 matching bases. The origin of this receptor is a woman between 25 and 40 years old who had been exposed to COVID-19. The sample was PBMCs or T cells enriched from blood (not recorded which). CDR3 sequence reads: CASSQSNGSYEQYF. DNA for the CDR3: TGTGCCAGCAGCCAATCCAACGGGAGTTACGAGCAGTACTTC.